This TCR beta chain was sequenced during a study of blood T cell repertoires in COVID-19. V was trimmed by 2 bases and J by 8 bases, leaving 16 bases between them. This CDR3 is built from 15 residues. Germline V lookup: CDR1 SGHDT, CDR2 YYEEEE. Measured with immunoSEQ multiplex PCR; TCRdb has only the in-frame clones, and not every one. The sample lists roughly 220,000 clones; 70% to 90% were seen once. The clonotype was recovered from a woman in her 50s with acute COVID-19. The chain recombines TRBV5-6 with TRBJ1-4; maybe TRBD1 (5 bases). Sequenced material: PBMCs or T cells enriched from blood (not recorded which). The CDR3 nucleotides read TGTGCCAGCAGCTTTCAGCAGGGCTTTGGGGAAAAACTGTTTTTT. It encodes CASSFQQGFGEKLFF.